This T cell receptor (beta chain) was recovered during a study of blood T cells in healthy people across ages. This clonotype was counted between two and nine times. As yet, its antigen is unknown. Study results and limitations: Strong correlation was found linking TCR beta diversity to naive T cell percentage. Greater diversity and more naive CD4+ cells were seen in long-lived donors than in aged donors.

The CDR3 covers 11 residues. V lost 5 bases and J 5 bases, leaving 9 bases between the germline ends. Germline assignment: CDR1 DFQATT and CDR2 SNEGSKA (reference sequence). A second PCR, run for about 7 to 11 cycles, used a sample-barcoded 5' primer plus a J-beta primer mix. Each CDR3 protein gets one entry after TCRdb re-called the 5' RACE reads with MiXCR. The sample includes 380,000 or so distinct CDR3 sequences, roughly half seen only once; the top ten take 45% to 55%. Per-sample PBMC isolation yielded at least 6.5 million cells. The TCR was taken from a man in his fifties or sixties in good health. The chain combines TRBV20-1 with TRBJ2-5; no reliable D call. The sequencing sample was made of blood. The CDR3 DNA is TGCAGTGCTCCCCGCCTGGAGACCCAGTACTTC. Encoded protein: CSAPRLETQYF.